The next 11 T cell receptor beta chains were all read from a single sample in a study of regulatory T cells in long-lasting Graves disease. The time point denotes: newly diagnosed GD, antithyroid drugs for less than 3 months. RNA isolated from PBMCs was used to make the TCR library. HTBI primers from iRepertoire and Arm-PCR of CDR3 regions yielded the TCR beta libraries. TCRdb independently ran MiXCR on the multiplex PCR reads; one entry per CDR3 protein. The table shows roughly 560,000 distinct CDR3 sequences, with about 16% occurring only once. The data were also submitted as part of a second study, on T cells in Graves' hyperthyroidism and ophthalmopathy.

Sequenced material: peripheral blood mononuclear cells (PBMCs), taken at new diagnosis, from a patient treated with antithyroid drugs. Source of these receptors: a woman aged 35-60 years with Graves disease.

Details on this clonotype: This may arise from a read error, as a much more abundant clone is one base away. This CDR3 is missing its conserved last phenylalanine or tryptophan, likely due to a read error. This chain connects TRBV6-1 to TRBJ1-5; D is ambiguous. There are 13 residues in the CDR3. Trimming pared 8 bases from V and 1 base from J, leaving 9 bases between. Germline CDR1 is MNHNS and CDR2 is SASEGT. The CDR3 spells CASSLASNQPQHS. For the CDR3, the DNA is TGTGCCAGCTCACTCGCCAGCAATCAGCCCCAGCATTCT.

This clonotype was counted many times. V is TRBV2 and J is TRBJ2-2, with 7 bases matching TRBD1. CDR1 and CDR2 (germline): SNHLY, FYNNEI. Trimming removed 5 bases from V and 4 bases from J; junction bases left unmatched: 7. The CDR3 loop spans 15 amino acids. Here the CDR3 reads CASSNRGSGTGELFF. The CDR3 DNA sequence: TGTGCCAGCAGTAACAGGGGCAGTGGCACCGGGGAGCTGTTTTTT.

On this clonotype: A read error is possible here, since a much larger clone lies one base away. The rearrangement joins TRBV11-3 to TRBJ2-7; D gene ambiguous. This CDR3 has 16 amino acids. V gave up 5 bases and J gave up 1 base, with 18 bases separating them. The germline V gene encodes CDR1 SGHNT and CDR2 YENEEA. The CDR3 nucleotides read TGTGCCAGCAGCGCCCGGGCCTTTAGTTCGTCCTACGAGCAGTACTTC. It is translated as CASSARAFSSSYEQYF.

Remarks on this clonotype: The germline gene is not matched at one end of the junction; a read error may be the cause. The CDR3, as DNA: TGTGCCAGCGGCTTGGGCCCGCCCTATAGCAATCAGCCCCAGCATTTT. Its protein product is CASGLGPPYSNQPQHF. V gene TRBV5-8 combines with J gene TRBJ1-5, with D hard to call. The CDR3 has 16 amino acids. Per the germline V gene, CDR1 is SGHTS and CDR2 is YDEGEE. The full variable domain, its missing parts supplied by reference TRBV5-8 and TRBJ1-5, is EAGVTQSPTHLIKTRGQQATLRCSPISGHTSVYWYQQALGLGLQFLLWYDEGEERNRGNFPPRFSGRQFPNYSSELNVNALELEDSALYLCASGLGPPYSNQPQHFGDGTRLSIL.

This clonotype showed up many times. J is TRBJ1-2 and V is TRBV28, with D uncertain. Trimming pared 2 bases from V and 8 bases from J, leaving 6 bases between. CDR1 is MDHEN, CDR2 SYDVKM, per germline. This CDR3 is built from 11 residues. The CDR3 here is CASSLPGGYTF. CDR3 DNA: TGTGCCAGCAGTTTACCGGGAGGCTACACCTTC.

This clonotype was seen repeatedly, ten times or more. The chain couples TRBV7-2 to TRBJ1-5, with D maybe TRBD1 (5 bases). Germline CDR1 SGHTA, CDR2 FQGNSA. The CDR3 is 14 residues long. Trimming pared 5 bases from V and 9 bases from J, leaving 17 bases between. The CDR3 loop is CASSEMGGPRPQHF. In nucleotides, the CDR3 is TGTGCCAGCAGCGAGATGGGGGGTCCTCGGCCCCAGCATTTT.

There are many counts of this clonotype. CDR3 in DNA: TGTGCCAGCGGGGTGAACACTGAAGCTTTCTTT. This encodes CASGVNTEAFF. The chain joins TRBV12-3 or TRBV12-4 to TRBJ1-1; D is unresolved. Trimming cost V 8 bases and J 0 bases, with 4 bases left between them. The CDR3 loop spans 11 amino acids.

As regards this clonotype: A read error is possible here, since a much larger clone lies one base away. The chain links TRBV18 to TRBJ2-1, with a possible D match to TRBD2 (6 bases). The CDR3 loop spans 14 amino acids. From germline, CDR1 is KGHSH and CDR2 LQKENI. Trimming pared 4 bases from V and 10 bases from J, leaving 17 bases between. The DNA for the CDR3 is TGTGCCAGCTCACGAGGAGGGGCCGTCCACGAGCAGTTCTTC. This sequence encodes CASSRGGAVHEQFF.

This clonotype was seen many times. The junction does not match germline at one end; this may be a read error. The J gene is TRBJ2-3, the V gene TRBV5-1; tentatively, D is TRBD2 (6 bases). Germline values: CDR1 SGHRS, CDR2 YFSETQ. The CDR3 is 15 amino acids. The CDR3 DNA follows: TGCGCCAGCAGCTTGGAGGGTAGCGGCACTGATACGCAGTATTTT. Its translation is CASSLEGSGTDTQYF.

The chain carries TRBV30 and TRBJ2-1; no definite D call. This CDR3 is built from 13 residues. CDR1 and CDR2 (germline): GTSNPN, SVGIG (reference sequence). Trimming left V 7 bases short and J 7 bases short, with 17 bases between. CDR3 sequence (DNA): TGTGCCTCTACCCCAACCGGTGTGAATGAGCAGTTCTTC. Translated: CASTPTGVNEQFF.

This clonotype was detected ten times or more. The rearrangement links TRBV28 to TRBJ1-5; TRBD1 agrees at 8 bases. V lost 2 bases and J lost 5; bases outside the gene matches: 5. CDR1 and CDR2 (germline): MDHEN, SYDVKM. CDR3 length: 15 amino acids. The CDR3 protein is CASSLRAGGYQPQHF. Written as DNA, the CDR3 is TGTGCCAGCAGTTTACGGGCAGGGGGCTATCAGCCCCAGCATTTT. The full variable domain, with the rest looked up from reference TRBV28 and TRBJ1-5, is DVKVTQSSRYLVKRTGEKVFLECVQDMDHENMFWYRQDPGLGLRLIYFSYDVKMKEKGDIPEGYSVSREKKERFSLILESASTNQTSMYLCASSLRAGGYQPQHFGDGTRLSIL.